One T cell receptor beta chain is described in this entry. Its specificity is not known. CDR1 and CDR2 (germline): MGHRA, YSYEKL. This CDR3 comprises 14 residues. Between the trimmed V and J ends, which lost 4 bases and 0 bases, there was a span of 6 bases. This entry is derived from a study of OX40 agonist ivuxolimab in advanced cancers. The overall study: The eligibility criteria allowed prior anti-PD-1, anti-PD-L1 or anti-CTLA-4 therapy, and roughly 39% had some.

This table comes from immunoSEQ multiplex PCR, and its TCRdb copy is limited to in-frame clones, with some not included. The table has 45,000 or so clones, more than 65% seen once; the top ten hold approximately 2.5%. Study-level findings and limits: The study observed clonal expansion of CD4+ and CD8+ blood T cells by week 6 at 0.1 to 3.0 mg/kg.

The sequences come from CD4+ or CD8+ T cells sorted from blood, collected in a trial of the OX40 agonist ivuxolimab. The V and J genes are TRBV4-1 and TRBJ2-2; D perhaps matches TRBD1 (6 bases). This receptor was identified in an adult with an advanced solid tumor such as melanoma, head and neck, liver or kidney cancer. Written as DNA, the CDR3 is TGCGCCAGCAGCCCAGGGGCGAACACCGGGGAGCTGTTTTTT. As protein: CASSPGANTGELFF.